These 5 T cell receptor beta chains came from one sample sequenced in a study of shared clonotypes between healthy human individuals. The data were produced by immunoSEQ multiplex PCR, yet TCRdb's version contains in-frame clones alone and is incomplete. The sample has about 510,000 clones; approximately 79% are singletons. The material sequenced was PBMCs. The receptors were gathered from a woman between 35 and 50 years old in good health. Some clones in this sample may be carry-over from other donors' samples.

This clone was counted a single time. This chain joins TRBV11-3 and TRBJ2-3; 7 bases map to TRBD1. CDR3 length equals 13 residues. In germline, CDR1 is SGHNT, CDR2 YENEEA. Losses at the gene ends were 5 bases for V and 6 bases for J; bases not matched to a gene: 5. DNA of the CDR3: TGTGCCAGCAGCCCCACAGGGGTGGATACGCAGTATTTT. Translation gives CASSPTGVDTQYF.

This clone appeared a few times. V and J are TRBV6-1 and TRBJ1-6, with D unresolved. V was cut by 3 bases and J by 4 bases, with 1 base left in between. Germline values: CDR1 MNHNS, CDR2 SASEGT. The CDR3 runs to 12 residues. The CDR3, as DNA: TGTGCCAGCAGTGATTATAATTCACCCCTCCACTTT. Its translation is CASSDYNSPLHF.

The rearrangement joins TRBV5-5 to TRBJ1-2; D remains ambiguous. CDR1 is SGHKS and CDR2 is YYEKEE in the germline V gene (reference sequence). Trimming removed 4 bases at V and 4 bases at J, with 11 bases between. This CDR3 contains 13 residues. The CDR3 DNA follows: TGTGCCAGCAGCCTAGACGAATTCTATGGCTACACCTTC. Its translation is CASSLDEFYGYTF.

The V call is TRBV7-9, the J call TRBJ1-2, with D hard to call. Germline assignment: CDR1 SEHNR and CDR2 FQNEAQ (reference sequence). The CDR3 consists of 16 residues. V was trimmed by 5 bases and J by 1 base, leaving 17 bases between them. The CDR3 DNA reads as TGTGCCAGCAGCAACAATGATTTTGGGGTTAACTATGGCTACACCTTC. This sequence encodes CASSNNDFGVNYGYTF.

The V and J genes are TRBV18 and TRBJ2-5; the D is unclear. V dropped 2 bases and J dropped 5 bases, with 6 bases sitting between them. From germline, CDR1 is KGHSH and CDR2 LQKENI. This CDR3 is 12 amino acids long. The CDR3 nucleotides are TGTGCCAGCTCACCAAGGAAGGAGACCCAGTACTTC. Its translation is CASSPRKETQYF.